This TCR beta chain was profiled in a study of blood T cell repertoires in COVID-19. Study context: The analysed material was cDNA or gDNA that came from T cells, B-cell-depleted T cells, or PBMCs.

TCRdb keeps only in-frame clones here, not all; method: immunoSEQ multiplex PCR. The table lists roughly 80,000 clones, 84% of them singletons. Trimming at V came to 0 bases and at J to 7 bases, leaving 7 bases not matched to a gene. The germline CDR1 and CDR2 sequences are SGHRS and YFSETQ. The length of the CDR3 is 16 residues. This chain uses TRBV5-1 with TRBJ2-2, with 9 bases fitting TRBD1. This TCR was recovered from a man aged 50-60 years with acute or convalescent COVID-19. The sequencing input was peripheral blood. CDR3 DNA sequence: TGCGCCAGCAGCTTGGATCACAGGGGGCTAGGCGGGGAGCTGTTTTTT. Its protein is CASSLDHRGLGGELFF. The full variable domain, rest sourced from reference TRBV5-1 and TRBJ2-2, is KAGVTQTPRYLIKTRGQQVTLSCSPISGHRSVSWYQQTPGQGLQFLFEYFSETQRNKGNFPGRFSGRQFSNSRSEMNVSTLELGDSALYLCASSLDHRGLGGELFFGEGSRLTVL.